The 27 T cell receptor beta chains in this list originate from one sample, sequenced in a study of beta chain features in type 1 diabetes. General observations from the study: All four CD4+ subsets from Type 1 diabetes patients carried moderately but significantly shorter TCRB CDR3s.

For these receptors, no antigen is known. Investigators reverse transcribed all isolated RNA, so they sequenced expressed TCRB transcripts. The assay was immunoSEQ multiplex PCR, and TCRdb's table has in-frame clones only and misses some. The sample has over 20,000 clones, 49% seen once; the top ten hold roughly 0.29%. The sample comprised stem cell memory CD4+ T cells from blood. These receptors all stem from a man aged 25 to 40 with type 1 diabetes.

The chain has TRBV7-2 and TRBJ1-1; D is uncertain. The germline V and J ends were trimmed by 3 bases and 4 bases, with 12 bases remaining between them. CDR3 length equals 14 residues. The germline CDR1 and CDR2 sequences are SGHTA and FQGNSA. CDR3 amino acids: CASSFAQVSTEAFF. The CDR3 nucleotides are TGTGCCAGCAGCTTCGCCCAGGTTTCCACTGAAGCTTTCTTT.

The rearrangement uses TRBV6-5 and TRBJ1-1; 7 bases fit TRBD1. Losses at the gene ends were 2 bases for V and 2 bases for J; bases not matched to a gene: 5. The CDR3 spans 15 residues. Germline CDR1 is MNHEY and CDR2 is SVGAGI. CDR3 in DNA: TGTGCCAGCAGTTACAGGGGGCTTCGAAACACTGAAGCTTTCTTT. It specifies CASSYRGLRNTEAFF.

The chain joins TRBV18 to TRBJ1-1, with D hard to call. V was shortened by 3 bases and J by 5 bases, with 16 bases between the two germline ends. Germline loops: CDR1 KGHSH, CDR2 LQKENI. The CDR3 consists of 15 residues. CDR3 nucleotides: TGTGCCAGCTCACCCAGCCGGGATAGAAAAACTGAAGCTTTCTTT. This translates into CASSPSRDRKTEAFF. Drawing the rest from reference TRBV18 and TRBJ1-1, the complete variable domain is NAGVMQNPRHLVRRRGQEARLRCSPMKGHSHVYWYRQLPEEGLKFMVYLQKENIIDESGMPKERFSAEFPKEGPSILRIQQVVRGDSAAYFCASSPSRDRKTEAFFGQGTRLTVV.

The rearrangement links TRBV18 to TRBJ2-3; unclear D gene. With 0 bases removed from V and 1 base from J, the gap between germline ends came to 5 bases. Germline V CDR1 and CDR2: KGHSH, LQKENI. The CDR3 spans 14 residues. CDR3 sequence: CASSPPPGTDTQYF. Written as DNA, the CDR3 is TGTGCCAGCTCACCACCGCCGGGCACAGATACGCAGTATTTT.

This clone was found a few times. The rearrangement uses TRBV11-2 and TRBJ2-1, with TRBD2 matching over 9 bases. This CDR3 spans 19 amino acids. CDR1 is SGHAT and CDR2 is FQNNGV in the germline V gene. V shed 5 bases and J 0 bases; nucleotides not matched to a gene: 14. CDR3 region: CASSLQPVTSGPSYNEQFF. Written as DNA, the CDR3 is TGTGCCAGCAGCCTCCAACCTGTAACTAGCGGGCCCTCCTACAATGAGCAGTTCTTC.

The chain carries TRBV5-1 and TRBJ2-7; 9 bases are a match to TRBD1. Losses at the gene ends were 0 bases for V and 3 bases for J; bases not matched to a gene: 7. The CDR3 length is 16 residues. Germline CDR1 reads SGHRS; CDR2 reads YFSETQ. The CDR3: CASSLATGQGIYEQYF. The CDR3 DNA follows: TGCGCCAGCAGCTTGGCGACGGGACAGGGCATCTACGAGCAGTACTTC.

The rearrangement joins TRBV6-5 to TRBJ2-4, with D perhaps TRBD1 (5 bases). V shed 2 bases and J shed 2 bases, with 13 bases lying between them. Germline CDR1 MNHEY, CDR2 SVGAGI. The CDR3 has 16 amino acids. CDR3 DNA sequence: TGTGCCAGCAGTTACGCCAGGGCGGCCCCCAAAAACATTCAGTACTTC. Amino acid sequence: CASSYARAAPKNIQYF.

CDR3 region: CASSPQPTGIDTQYF. In DNA form, the CDR3 reads TGTGCCAGCAGCCCCCAGCCGACAGGGATAGATACGCAGTATTTT. The chain has TRBV11-3 and TRBJ2-3, with 7 bases that match TRBD1. J was trimmed by 5 bases and V by 5 bases; bases with no gene match: 10. The length of the CDR3 is 15 residues. The germline CDR1 and CDR2 sequences are SGHNT and YENEEA.

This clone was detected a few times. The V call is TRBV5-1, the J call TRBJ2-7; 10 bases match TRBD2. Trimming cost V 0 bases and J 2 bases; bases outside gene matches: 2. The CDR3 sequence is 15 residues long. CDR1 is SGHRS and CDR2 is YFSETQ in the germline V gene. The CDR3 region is CASSLDSGGPYEQYF. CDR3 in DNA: TGCGCCAGCAGCTTGGATAGCGGGGGGCCCTACGAGCAGTACTTC.

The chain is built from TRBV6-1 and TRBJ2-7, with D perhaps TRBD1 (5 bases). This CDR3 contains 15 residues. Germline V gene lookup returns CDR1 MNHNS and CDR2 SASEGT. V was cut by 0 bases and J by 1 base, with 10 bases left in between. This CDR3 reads CASSEAGVVSYEQYF. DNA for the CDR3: TGTGCCAGCAGTGAAGCAGGGGTAGTTTCCTACGAGCAGTACTTC.

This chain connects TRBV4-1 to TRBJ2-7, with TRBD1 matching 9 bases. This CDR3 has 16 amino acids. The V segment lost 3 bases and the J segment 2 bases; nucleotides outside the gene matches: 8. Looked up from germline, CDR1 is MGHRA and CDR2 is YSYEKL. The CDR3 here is CASSQVPGQGAYEQYF. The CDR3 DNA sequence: TGCGCCAGCAGCCAGGTACCGGGACAGGGTGCCTACGAGCAGTACTTC.

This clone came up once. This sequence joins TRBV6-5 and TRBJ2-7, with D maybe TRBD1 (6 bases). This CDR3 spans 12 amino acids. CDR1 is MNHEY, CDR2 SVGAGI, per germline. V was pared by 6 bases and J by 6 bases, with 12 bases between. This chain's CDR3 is CASSLTGFEQYF. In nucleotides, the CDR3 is TGTGCCAGCAGCCTTACAGGGTTCGAGCAGTACTTC.

The CDR3 DNA follows: TGTGCCAGCAGCCCGGGACAGGGAGCTTACAATGAGCAGTTCTTC. Translated, it gives CASSPGQGAYNEQFF. This chain joins TRBV5-4 and TRBJ2-1, with 9 bases identical to TRBD1. This CDR3 has 15 residues. The ends lost 4 bases at V and 4 bases at J; junction bases unmatched: 6. Germline V gene data show CDR1 as SGHNT and CDR2 as YYREEE (reference sequence).

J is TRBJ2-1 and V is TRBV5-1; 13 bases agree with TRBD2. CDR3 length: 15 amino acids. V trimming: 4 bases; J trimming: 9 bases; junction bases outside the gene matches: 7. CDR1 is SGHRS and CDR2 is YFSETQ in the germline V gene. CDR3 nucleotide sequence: TGCGCCAGCAGCCCACGACTAGCGGGAGGAGGTGAGCAGTTCTTC. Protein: CASSPRLAGGGEQFF.

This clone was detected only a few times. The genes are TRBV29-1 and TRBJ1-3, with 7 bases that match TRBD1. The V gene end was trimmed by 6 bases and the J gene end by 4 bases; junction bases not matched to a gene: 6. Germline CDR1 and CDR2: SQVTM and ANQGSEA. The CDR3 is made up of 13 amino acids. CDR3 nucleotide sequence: TGCAGCGTGGGACAGTCGCCCGGAAACACCATATATTTT. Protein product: CSVGQSPGNTIYF.

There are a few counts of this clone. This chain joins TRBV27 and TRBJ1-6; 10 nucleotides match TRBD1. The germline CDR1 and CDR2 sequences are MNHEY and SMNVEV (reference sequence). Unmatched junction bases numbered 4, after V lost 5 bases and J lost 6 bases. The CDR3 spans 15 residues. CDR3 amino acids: CASSARDRGNSPLHF. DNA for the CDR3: TGTGCCAGCAGTGCCCGGGACAGGGGTAATTCACCCCTCCACTTT.

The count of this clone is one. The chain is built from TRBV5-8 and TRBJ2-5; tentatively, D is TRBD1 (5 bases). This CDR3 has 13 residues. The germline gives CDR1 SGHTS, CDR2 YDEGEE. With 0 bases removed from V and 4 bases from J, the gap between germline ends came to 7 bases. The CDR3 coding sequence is TGTGCCAGCAGCTTGGGCAGGGCAGAGACCCAGTACTTC. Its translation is CASSLGRAETQYF.

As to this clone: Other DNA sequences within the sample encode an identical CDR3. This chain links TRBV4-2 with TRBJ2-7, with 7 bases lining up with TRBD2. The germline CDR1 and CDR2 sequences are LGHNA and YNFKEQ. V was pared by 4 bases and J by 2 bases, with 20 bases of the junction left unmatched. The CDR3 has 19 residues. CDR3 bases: TGTGCCAGCAGCCCGTACGGGTTGGCTAAACGGGAGGACGCCTACGAGCAGTACTTC. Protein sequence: CASSPYGLAKREDAYEQYF.

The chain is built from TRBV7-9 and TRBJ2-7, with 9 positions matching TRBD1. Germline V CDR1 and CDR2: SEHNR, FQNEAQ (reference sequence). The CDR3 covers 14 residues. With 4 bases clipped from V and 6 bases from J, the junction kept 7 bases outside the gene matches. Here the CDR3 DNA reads TGTGCCAGCAGCTCTCCGGGACAGGGCCGCGAGCAGTACTTC. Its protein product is CASSSPGQGREQYF.

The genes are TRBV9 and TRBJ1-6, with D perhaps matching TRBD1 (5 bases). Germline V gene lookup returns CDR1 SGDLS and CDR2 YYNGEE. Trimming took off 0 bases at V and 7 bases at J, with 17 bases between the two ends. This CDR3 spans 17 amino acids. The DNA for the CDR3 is TGTGCCAGCAGCGTAGGAGGTACGGGGGGGAGAAATTCACCCCTCCACTTT. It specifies CASSVGGTGGRNSPLHF.

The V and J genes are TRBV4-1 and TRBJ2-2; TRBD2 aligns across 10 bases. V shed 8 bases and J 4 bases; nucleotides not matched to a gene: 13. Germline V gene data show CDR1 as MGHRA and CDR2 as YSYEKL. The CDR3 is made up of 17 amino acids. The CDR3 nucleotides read TGCGCCAGCTCGACTACCGGTAGCGGGGGGTTCACCGGGGAGCTGTTTTTT. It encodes CASSTTGSGGFTGELFF.

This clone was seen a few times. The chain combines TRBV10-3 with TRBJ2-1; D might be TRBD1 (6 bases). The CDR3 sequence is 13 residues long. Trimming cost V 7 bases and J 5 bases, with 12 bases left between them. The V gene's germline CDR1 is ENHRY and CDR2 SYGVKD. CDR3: CAIMGAGDNEQFF. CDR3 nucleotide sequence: TGTGCCATCATGGGGGCTGGGGACAATGAGCAGTTCTTC.

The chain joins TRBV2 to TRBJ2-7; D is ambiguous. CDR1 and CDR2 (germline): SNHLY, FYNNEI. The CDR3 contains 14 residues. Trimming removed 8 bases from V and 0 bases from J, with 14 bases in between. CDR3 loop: CASLAGSDSYEQYF. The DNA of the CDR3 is TGTGCCAGCTTAGCTGGTTCCGACTCCTACGAGCAGTACTTC.

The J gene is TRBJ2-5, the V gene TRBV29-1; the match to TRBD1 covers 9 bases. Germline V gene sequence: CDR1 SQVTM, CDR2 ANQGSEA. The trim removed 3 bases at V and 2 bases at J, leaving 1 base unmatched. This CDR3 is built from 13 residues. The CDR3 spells CSVDGQGQETQYF. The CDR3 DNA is TGCAGCGTTGACGGACAGGGGCAAGAGACCCAGTACTTC. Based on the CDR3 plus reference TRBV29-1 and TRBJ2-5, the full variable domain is SAVISQKPSRDICQRGTSLTIQCQVDSQVTMMFWYRQQPGQSLTLIATANQGSEATYESGFVIDKFPISRPNLTFSTLTVSNMSPEDSSIYLCSVDGQGQETQYFGPGTRLLVL.

CDR3 DNA: TGTGCCTGGAGTGTACAGAGGACAGGGTATAGCAATCAGCCCCAGCATTTT. Protein: CAWSVQRTGYSNQPQHF. V usage is TRBV30 and J usage is TRBJ1-5, with 8 positions matching TRBD1. CDR1 is GTSNPN, CDR2 SVGIG, per germline (reference sequence). The CDR3 contains 17 residues. V lost 0 bases, J lost 0 bases, and 7 bases stayed unmatched.

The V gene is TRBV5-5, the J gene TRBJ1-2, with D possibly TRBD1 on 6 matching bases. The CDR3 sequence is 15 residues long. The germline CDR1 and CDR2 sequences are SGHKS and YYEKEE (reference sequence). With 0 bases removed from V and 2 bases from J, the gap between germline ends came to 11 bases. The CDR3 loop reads CASSLGGGLNYGYTF. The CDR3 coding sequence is TGTGCCAGCAGCTTGGGAGGGGGTTTGAACTATGGCTACACCTTC.

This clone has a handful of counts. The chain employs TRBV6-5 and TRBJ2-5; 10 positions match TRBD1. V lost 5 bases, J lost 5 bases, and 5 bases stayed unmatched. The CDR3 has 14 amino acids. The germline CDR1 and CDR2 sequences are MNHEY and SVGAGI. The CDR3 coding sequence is TGTGCCAGCAGTCCGACAGGGGGCGGGGAGACCCAGTACTTC. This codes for CASSPTGGGETQYF.